The 25 T cell receptor beta chains below come from one sample, sequenced in a study of tumor-infiltrating lymphocytes in primary liver carcinoma. Co-extraction yielded RNA and DNA from approximately 20-30 mg of unsorted bulk tissue. With approximately 470 ng total RNA as template and a constant-region primer, TCR beta cDNA was made. Three nested multiplex PCR rounds of slightly modified ARM-PCR generated TCR beta libraries. It was with TRBV1-TRBV30 forward primers and a C-beta reverse primer that the first two PCR rounds were run, at roughly 11 cycles each. One entry per CDR3 protein results from TCRdb running MiXCR on the multiplex PCR reads. The sample includes tens of thousands of distinct CDR3 sequences, over 60% of them seen just once. Sequenced material: liver tumor tissue from sampling region 4. The subset denotes: tumor region T4, right-lateral pole. The receptor set was obtained from a man aged 35-49 years with primary liver carcinoma and hepatitis B virus infection.

The chain has TRBV5-4 and TRBJ2-7; 8 nucleotides align to TRBD2. With V trimmed by 0 bases and J by 5 bases, 4 bases remained unmatched. The CDR3 has 14 amino acids. Germline CDR1 SGHNT, CDR2 YYREEE (reference sequence). CDR3 in DNA: TGTGCCAGCAGCTTGGCGGGAGGGATCCACGAGCAGTACTTC. Translated: CASSLAGGIHEQYF.

In regard to this clonotype: A single base separates this from a much larger clone, so it may be a read error. V usage is TRBV6-5 and J usage is TRBJ1-1, with D possibly being TRBD1 (5 bases). In germline, CDR1 is MNHEY, CDR2 SVGAGI. The CDR3 has 15 residues. The CDR3 is CASSYSGVINTEASF. CDR3 DNA: TGTGCCAGCAGTTACTCGGGGGTGATTAACACTGAAGCTTCCTTT.

This clonotype was counted ten times or more. Sequence at one end of the junction differs from germline and may be a read error. This chain joins TRBV11-3 and TRBJ1-1; no clear D gene. The germline gives CDR1 SGHNT, CDR2 YENEEA. The CDR3 runs to 15 residues. The CDR3 sequence is CTSSPGSGWGTETFF. The CDR3 nucleotides are TGTACCAGCAGCCCAGGATCCGGTTGGGGTACTGAAACTTTCTTT.

This clonotype was picked up many times. This chain connects TRBV4-3 to TRBJ1-2; 10 bases map to TRBD1. The CDR3 length is 15 residues. Trimming at V came to 4 bases and at J to 1 base, leaving 3 bases not matched to a gene. Germline lookup yields CDR1 LGHNA and CDR2 YSLEER. This CDR3 is CASSPGTGVNYGYTF. The CDR3 DNA follows: TGCGCCAGCAGCCCCGGGACAGGGGTTAACTATGGCTACACCTTC.

This clonotype was found many times. The rearrangement joins TRBV6-5 to TRBJ1-6; 7 bases are shared with TRBD1. Germline V gene sequence: CDR1 MNHEY, CDR2 SVGAGI. The length of the CDR3 is 15 residues. Trimming at V came to 2 bases and at J to 10 bases, leaving 8 bases not matched to a gene. The CDR3 DNA is TGTGCCAGCAGTTACACACAGGGGCTGGAGTCACCCCTCCACTTT. It specifies CASSYTQGLESPLHF.

This clonotype showed up just once. The rearrangement links TRBV6-5 to TRBJ1-2; a weak D match, TRBD1 (5 bases). With 8 bases removed from V and 4 bases from J, the gap between germline ends came to 17 bases. The germline CDR1 and CDR2 sequences are MNHEY and SVGAGI. The CDR3 has 14 residues. CDR3 coding DNA: TGTGCCAGCGGTCGGGCAGGGATTTCCTATGGCTACACCTTC. Protein sequence: CASGRAGISYGYTF.

For this clonotype: The junction differs from germline at one of its ends, possibly a read error. The gene calls are TRBV7-9 and TRBJ2-5; 8 bases fit TRBD2. Germline lookup yields CDR1 SEHNR and CDR2 FQNEAQ (reference sequence). The CDR3 covers 15 residues. CDR3 residues: CASSMTSEGLETQYF. CDR3 nucleotides: TGTGCCAGCAGCATGACTAGCGAGGGCCTAGAGACTCAGTACTTC.

Turning to this clonotype: An end of the junction does not agree with germline; a read error may underlie this. The rearrangement links TRBV11-2 to TRBJ2-2; the match to TRBD2 covers 9 bases. CDR1 and CDR2 from the germline V gene are SGHAT and FQNNGV. The CDR3 loop spans 16 amino acids. CDR3 sequence: CASSLQPSGITGKLFF. CDR3 DNA: TGTGCCAGTAGCCTACAGCCTAGCGGGATCACCGGGAAGCTGTTTTTT.

This clonotype has only a few counts. This rearrangement joins TRBV6-2 or TRBV6-3 to TRBJ1-5; D gene unclear. This CDR3 has 15 residues. V lost 7 bases to trimming and J lost 1 base, with 14 bases between them. Germline CDR1 and CDR2: MNHEY and SVGEGT. The chain's CDR3 is CASTSVPMSNQPQHF. CDR3 in DNA: TGTGCCAGCACCTCGGTCCCCATGAGCAATCAGCCCCAGCATTTT.

As regards this clonotype: The missing conserved phenylalanine or tryptophan at the end of this CDR3 makes a read error likely. The V and J genes are TRBV6-1 and TRBJ2-1, with 12 bases matching TRBD2. The CDR3 extends over 16 amino acids. The V gene's germline CDR1 is MNHNS and CDR2 SASEGT. The CDR3: CASSETSGSSYKEQFS. For the CDR3, the DNA is TGTGCCAGCAGTGAGACTAGCGGGAGCTCCTACAAAGAGCAGTTCTCC.

A remark on this clonotype: Just one base apart from a much larger clone, this may be a read error. This rearrangement joins TRBV11-2 to TRBJ1-2; D is ambiguous. The V gene lost 2 bases and the J gene lost 8 bases, with 12 bases spanning the gap. This CDR3 is 13 amino acids long. Germline V gene lookup returns CDR1 SGHAT and CDR2 FQNNGV. This chain's CDR3 is CASSLYPGGGYTF. The DNA for the CDR3 is TGTGCCAGCAGCTTATATCCGGGAGGAGGCTACACCTTC.

This clonotype was seen at least ten times. This sequence joins TRBV11-2 and TRBJ2-1; 8 nucleotides agree with TRBD1. Looked up from germline, CDR1 is SGHAT and CDR2 is FQNNGV. This CDR3 spans 12 amino acids. The V segment lost 4 bases and the J segment 16 bases; nucleotides outside the gene matches: 9. CDR3 region: CASSYATGEKFF. The CDR3 DNA sequence: TGTGCCAGCAGCTACGCGACAGGGGAGAAATTCTTC.

This clonotype was seen a few times. The junction does not match germline at one end; this may be a read error. The chain links TRBV29-1 to TRBJ1-1; 8 bases map to TRBD1. CDR1 SQVTM and CDR2 ANQGSEA come from the germline V gene. The CDR3 has 15 residues. CDR3 nucleotide sequence: TGCAGCGGGTCAGGGGGCTGGGGAATGAACACTGGAGCTTTCTTT. Protein product: CSGSGGWGMNTGAFF. Together with reference TRBV29-1 and TRBJ1-1, the CDR3 gives the full variable domain: SAVISQKPSRDICQRGTSLTIQCQVDSQVTMMFWYRQQPGQSLTLIATANQGSEATYESGFVIDKFPISRPNLTFSTLTVSNMSPEDSSIYLCSGSGGWGMNTGAFFGQGTRLTVV.

This clonotype was found many times. V gene TRBV12-3 or TRBV12-4 combines with J gene TRBJ2-6; D possibly corresponds to TRBD2 (5 bases). V lost 5 bases and J 0 bases, leaving 26 bases between the germline ends. The CDR3 has 21 amino acids. CDR3 bases: TGTGCCAGCAGTCGGACCCAACTAGTCCCCGGTCGGGCCTCTGGGGCCAACGTCCTGACTTTC. Its translation: CASSRTQLVPGRASGANVLTF.

In DNA form, the CDR3 reads TGCGCCAGCAGCCAAGACGTCCCGAGACGGGGGACAGGGAACTCCTATAATTCACCCCTCCACTTT. Amino acids: CASSQDVPRRGTGNSYNSPLHF. This chain connects TRBV4-1 to TRBJ1-6, with 9 bases lining up with TRBD1. Germline V CDR1 and CDR2: MGHRA, YSYEKL. This CDR3 contains 22 residues. The ends lost 0 bases at V and 0 bases at J; junction bases unmatched: 15.

This clonotype has a count of ten or more. The chain couples TRBV7-8 to TRBJ1-2, with a tentative D call TRBD1 (6 bases). This CDR3 contains 14 residues. V lost 1 base, J lost 4 bases, and 10 bases lay in between. Germline lookup yields CDR1 SGHVS and CDR2 FQNEAQ. For the CDR3, the DNA is TGTGCCAGCAGCTTAGGGGGGCCAGTCTATGGCTACACCTTC. Translated: CASSLGGPVYGYTF.

As concerns this clonotype: Germline and junction disagree at one end, which may indicate a read error. The chain joins TRBV5-1 to TRBJ2-3; 12 bases match TRBD2. This CDR3 comprises 17 residues. The germline CDR1 and CDR2 sequences are SGHRS and YFSETQ. The CDR3 nucleotides are TGCGCCAGCAGCCCTAGACTAGCGGGAGTTACCTCAGATACGCAGTTTTTT. Translated, it gives CASSPRLAGVTSDTQFF. Full variable domain (outside the CDR3, taken from reference TRBV5-1 and TRBJ2-3): KAGVTQTPRYLIKTRGQQVTLSCSPISGHRSVSWYQQTPGQGLQFLFEYFSETQRNKGNFPGRFSGRQFSNSRSEMNVSTLELGDSALYLCASSPRLAGVTSDTQFFGPGTRLTVL.

As concerns this clonotype: A much bigger clone sits one base away, suggesting this may be a read error. This rearrangement joins TRBV7-9 to TRBJ2-4; TRBD1 aligns across 10 bases. Germline V gene lookup returns CDR1 SEHNR and CDR2 FQNEAQ (reference sequence). The CDR3 has 14 amino acids. The CDR3 sequence is CASSSTGGGCIQNF. The CDR3 coding sequence is TGTGCCAGCAGCTCGACAGGGGGCGGGTGCATTCAGAACTTC.

With regard to this clonotype: No conserved phenylalanine or tryptophan is present at the end of the CDR3, so a read error is the likely explanation. CDR3 DNA sequence: TGCGCCAGCAGCGTCGTACCGGGACAAGAGGGAGTCGAGCAGTACATC. It yields the protein CASSVVPGQEGVEQYI. This chain joins TRBV5-1 and TRBJ2-7; maybe TRBD1 (6 bases). The CDR3 spans 16 residues. The V end lost 4 bases, the J end lost 6 bases, and 23 bases lay between the germline ends. The germline V gene has CDR1 SGHRS and CDR2 YFSETQ.

The CDR3 bases are TGTGCCAGCATCTCTACGGGGGCTAGCAGGAACTACGAGCAGTACGTC. This codes for CASISTGASRNYEQYV. The V call is TRBV6-1, the J call TRBJ2-7; D assignment may be TRBD1 or TRBD2 (6 bases each). Germline CDR1 reads MNHNS; CDR2 reads SASEGT. V lost 7 bases, J lost 3 bases, and 22 bases lay in between. The CDR3 runs to 16 residues.

This chain uses TRBV4-3 with TRBJ1-5; D is unresolved. V was shortened by 7 bases and J by 7 bases, with 14 bases between the two germline ends. Germline CDR1 LGHNA, CDR2 YSLEER. CDR3 length: 13 residues. CDR3 bases: TGCGCCAGCAACCAGTCCTGGGAGCAGCCCCAGCATTTT. The encoded protein is CASNQSWEQPQHF.

A note on this clonotype: The junction differs from germline at one of its ends, possibly a read error. The V call is TRBV12-3 or TRBV12-4, the J call TRBJ1-2, with D tentatively TRBD1 (5 bases). The CDR3 is made up of 15 amino acids. In nucleotides, the CDR3 is TGTGCCAGCAGTTTCACCGGGGACCCTAACTATGGCCACACCTTC. It codes for CASSFTGDPNYGHTF.

Of note for this clonotype: Lacking the conserved final phenylalanine or tryptophan, this CDR3 likely reflects a read error. No DNA is shown, since the ends of the CDR3 on it are uncertain; the CDR3 is the one TCRdb lists. The V call is TRBV10-3, the J call TRBJ2-3; the table's D gene call, TRBD2, was not cross checked with the DNA. The CDR3 adds up to 16 amino acids, both ends counted. Germline CDR1 ENHRY, CDR2 SYGVKD. CDR3: CAISESNKGGTDTQCS.

This clonotype was counted between two and nine times. The V call is TRBV5-5, the J call TRBJ2-2; D not resolved. Germline V gene data show CDR1 as SGHKS and CDR2 as YYEKEE (reference sequence). Trimming stripped 2 bases from V and 2 bases from J, with 7 bases between. The CDR3 is 14 residues long. The CDR3 protein is CASSFNLNTGELFF. In DNA form, the CDR3 reads TGTGCCAGCAGCTTTAACTTAAACACCGGGGAGCTGTTTTTT.

This clonotype has a single count. J is TRBJ2-1 and V is TRBV4-1; a weak D match, TRBD1 (6 bases). Per germline, CDR1 MGHRA and CDR2 YSYEKL. This CDR3 has 21 residues. V was trimmed by 1 base and J by 8 bases, leaving 33 bases between them. The CDR3 coding sequence is TGCGCCAGCAGCCAAGGTACGCGTGGGCAGGGGTTTTTCACTCTCACGGATGAGCAGTTCTTC. Its protein product is CASSQGTRGQGFFTLTDEQFF.